This T cell receptor (beta chain) was sequenced in a study of HIV-infected patients and healthy controls. Reverse transcription used roughly 450 ng RNA and constant-region primers for alpha and beta. Using multiplexing indices, alpha and beta chain libraries were generated apart by chain-specific third strand synthesis. Using its own MiXCR run on the 5' RACE reads, TCRdb lists one record per CDR3 protein. The sample carries around 19,000 distinct CDR3 sequences, roughly 9.3% recorded once. Findings of the study overall: Healthy controls carried many MAIT alpha-chain CDR3s, while HIV+ repertoires had few. HIV-infected repertoires had significantly higher mean Gini indices than controls, possibly reflecting oligoclonality. The diversity differences were not explained by slight age and sex differences between study cohorts. During therapy, HIV-associated CDR3s fell significantly in frequency, while CMV-associated CDR3s did not change significantly.

Trimming cost V 1 base and J 2 bases; bases outside gene matches: 11. The CDR3 extends over 18 amino acids. Germline V gene sequence: CDR1 SEHNR, CDR2 FQNEAQ (reference sequence). Remarks on this clonotype: Its matching antigen is unknown.

The repertoire came from unfractionated whole blood and reflected all unsorted peripheral T cells. The receptor comes from an adult in good health. The chain is built from TRBV7-9 and TRBJ2-5, with 9 bases lining up with TRBD1. Material: blood. CDR3 sequence reads: CASSLGSLQGALQETQYF. The CDR3 DNA is TGTGCCAGCAGCTTAGGGTCCCTACAGGGGGCCCTACAAGAGACCCAGTACTTC.